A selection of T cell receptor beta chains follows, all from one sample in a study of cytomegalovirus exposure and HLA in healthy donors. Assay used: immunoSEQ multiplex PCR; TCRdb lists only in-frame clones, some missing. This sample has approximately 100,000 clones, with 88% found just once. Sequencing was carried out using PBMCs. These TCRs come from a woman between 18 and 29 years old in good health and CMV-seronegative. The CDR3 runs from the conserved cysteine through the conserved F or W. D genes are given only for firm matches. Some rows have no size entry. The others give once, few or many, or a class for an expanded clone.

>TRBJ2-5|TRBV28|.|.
TGTGCCAGCAGTTTATCCCTAGAGACCCAGTACTTC
CASSLSLETQYF
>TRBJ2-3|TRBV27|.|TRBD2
TGTGCCAGCAAAGAGCGGGGGGGCAGGGATACGCAGTATTTT
CASKERGGRDTQYF
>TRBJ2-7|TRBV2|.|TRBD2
TGTGCCAGCAGTGCGACTAGCGGGAGCTACGAGCAGTACTTC
CASSATSGSYEQYF
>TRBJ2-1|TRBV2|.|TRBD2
TGTGCCAGCTCAAGCGGGGCCGCCTACAATGAGCAGTTCTTC
CASSSGAAYNEQFF
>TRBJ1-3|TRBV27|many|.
TGTGCCAGCAGTCCCCCCCGGGGTATATATTTT
CASSPPRGIYF
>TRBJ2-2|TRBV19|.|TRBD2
TGTGCCAGTAATAGCGGGGGCTCGATTGGGGAGCTGTTTTTT
CASNSGGSIGELFF
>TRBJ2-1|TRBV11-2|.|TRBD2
TGTGCCAGCAGCTCACCGGTAGCGGGTGGGAATGAGCAGTTCTTC
CASSSPVAGGNEQFF
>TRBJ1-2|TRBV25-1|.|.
TGTGCCAACCCGACAGGCAACTATGGCTACACCTTC
CANPTGNYGYTF
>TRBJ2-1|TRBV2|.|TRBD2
TGTGCCAGCGGGGGAGGGGGGCTAGCGGGAGCACTTTACAATGAGCAGTTCTTC
CASGGGGLAGALYNEQFF
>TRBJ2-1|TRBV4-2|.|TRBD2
TGTGCCAGCAGCCTCGGACTAGCGGGTAGCTCCTACAATGAGCAGTTCTTC
CASSLGLAGSSYNEQFF
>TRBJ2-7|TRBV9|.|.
TGTGCCAGCAGCGGTAGCGGAGCCTCCTACGAGCAGTACTTC
CASSGSGASYEQYF
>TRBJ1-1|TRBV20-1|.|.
TGCAGTTCGGGGGGGTGCGTATTCTTT
CSSGGCVFF
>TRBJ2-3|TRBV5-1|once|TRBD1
TGCGCCAGCAGTTACGACAGGGGGGATACAGATACGCAGTATTTT
CASSYDRGDTDTQYF
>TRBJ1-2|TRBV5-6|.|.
TGTGCCAGCAGCCCAGAGAGGTACTATGGCTACACCTTC
CASSPERYYGYTF
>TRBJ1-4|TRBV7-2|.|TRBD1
TGTGCCAGCAGCTTAGTGGGGACAGGGTATGAAAAACTGTTTTTT
CASSLVGTGYEKLFF
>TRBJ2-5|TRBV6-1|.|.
TGTGCCAGCAGTGGCTACAGGTCTCTACTTCAAGAGACCCAGTACTTC
CASSGYRSLLQETQYF
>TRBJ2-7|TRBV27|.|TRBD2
TGTGCCAGCAGTTCCTCGGGACTAGCGGGAGGAAGAGGCTACGAGCAGTACTTC
CASSSSGLAGGRGYEQYF
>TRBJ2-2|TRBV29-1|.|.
TGCAGCGTTGAAGTCGGGTGGACTCCAACACACACCGGGGAGCTGTTTTTT
CSVEVGWTPTHTGELFF
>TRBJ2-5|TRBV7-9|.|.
TGTGCCAGCGATTCACCGGGAGAATTGGAGACCCAGTACTTC
CASDSPGELETQYF
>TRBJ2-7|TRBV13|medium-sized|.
TGTGCCAGCAGACTACAGGGCGCACCTAACTACGAGCAGTACTTC
CASRLQGAPNYEQYF
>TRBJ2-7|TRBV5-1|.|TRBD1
TGCGCCAGCAGCCGAGGGCGACAGGGGATCTTCTACGAGCAGTACTTC
CASSRGRQGIFYEQYF
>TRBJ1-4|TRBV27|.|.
TGTGCCAGCAGTTCCCGACTGGGAAAACTGTTTTTT
CASSSRLGKLFF
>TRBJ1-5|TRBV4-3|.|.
TGCGCCAGCAGCCAAGCGTGGGGGGGCAATCAGCCCCAGCATTTT
CASSQAWGGNQPQHF
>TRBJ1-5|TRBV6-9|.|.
TGTGCCAGCAGTTCGCGCCAGCCCCAGCATTTT
CASSSRQPQHF
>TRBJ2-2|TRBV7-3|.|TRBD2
TGTGCCAGCAGCCCAGGACTAGCGGGAACCGGGGAGCTGTTTTTT
CASSPGLAGTGELFF
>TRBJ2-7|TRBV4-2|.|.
TGTGCCAGCAGCCAAGATCATTCCTACGAGCAGTACTTC
CASSQDHSYEQYF
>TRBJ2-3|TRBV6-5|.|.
TGTGCCTCTGCAGGGGCGATAGATACGCAGTATTTT
CASAGAIDTQYF
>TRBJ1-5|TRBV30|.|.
TGTGCCTGGAGTGTAGATTCCTACAATCAGCCCCAGCATTTT
CAWSVDSYNQPQHF
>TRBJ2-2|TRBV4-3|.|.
TGCGCCAGCAGCCCAGCGGGCCCGGGTGGCTCCGGGGAGCTGTTTTTT
CASSPAGPGGSGELFF
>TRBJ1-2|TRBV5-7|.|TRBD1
TGTGCCAGCAGCTTGGCTGAGGGGGCGAAATATGGCTACACCTTC
CASSLAEGAKYGYTF
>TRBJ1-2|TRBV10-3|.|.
TGTGCCATCAGTGACGGGGGAAGTGGCTACACCTTC
CAISDGGSGYTF
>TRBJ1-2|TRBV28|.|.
TGTGCCAGCAGTTTAGTTGGGGGGAATTTGGGTGGCTACACCTTC
CASSLVGGNLGGYTF
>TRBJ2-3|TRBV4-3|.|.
TGCGCCAGCAGCCAAGTGGGCAGGGCAGGAGATACGCAGTATTTT
CASSQVGRAGDTQYF
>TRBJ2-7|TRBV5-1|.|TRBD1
TGCGCCAGCAGCTCCGACAGGGTGGGTTACGAGCAGTACTTC
CASSSDRVGYEQYF
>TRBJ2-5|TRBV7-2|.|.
TGTGCCAGCAGCTTAGCAGGTCGAGGGGAGACCCAGTACTTC
CASSLAGRGETQYF
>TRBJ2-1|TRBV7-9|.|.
TGTGCCAGCAGCTTAGCCCTGAGGGACAACAATGAGCAGTTCTTC
CASSLALRDNNEQFF
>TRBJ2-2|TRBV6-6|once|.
TGTGCCAGCAGTTACGTGGGAGTGAACACCGGGGAGCTGTTTTTT
CASSYVGVNTGELFF
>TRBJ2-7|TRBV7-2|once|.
TGTGCCAGCAGCTCAACCGGGGTGAGCTCCTACGAGCAGTACTTC
CASSSTGVSSYEQYF
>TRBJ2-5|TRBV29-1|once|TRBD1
TGCAGCGTTAAACCGGGACAGGGGGACAGAGAGACCCAGTACTTC
CSVKPGQGDRETQYF
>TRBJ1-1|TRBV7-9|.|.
TGTGCCAGCAGCTTAGCCTGGGCAATGAACACTGAAGCTTTCTTT
CASSLAWAMNTEAFF
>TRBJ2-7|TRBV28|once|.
TGTGCCAGCAGCCAGACGGGACTCTTCCTTTACGAGCAGTACTTC
CASSQTGLFLYEQYF
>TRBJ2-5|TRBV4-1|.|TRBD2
TGCGCCAGCAGCCCCCCGACTAGCAGAGAGACCCAGTACTTC
CASSPPTSRETQYF
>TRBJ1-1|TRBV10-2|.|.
TGCGCCAGCAGTGAGTCCTCGGTGATTACTGAAGCTTTCTTT
CASSESSVITEAFF
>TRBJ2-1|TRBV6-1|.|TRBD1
TGTGCCAGCTACGGACAGGCTGGCGGAGATGAGCAGTTCTTC
CASYGQAGGDEQFF
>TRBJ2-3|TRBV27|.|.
TGTGCCAGCAGTTCCCCCCGGGTAGTAGATACGCAGTATTTT
CASSSPRVVDTQYF
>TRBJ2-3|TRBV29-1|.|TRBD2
TGCAGCGTCGGGACTAGCGGAACAGATACGCAGTATTTT
CSVGTSGTDTQYF
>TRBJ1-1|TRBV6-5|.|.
TGTGCCAGCAGTTACTCCAGGGTCCGAGAAGCTTTCTTT
CASSYSRVREAFF
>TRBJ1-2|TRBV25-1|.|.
TGTGCCAGCAGTTGGGGCGGATATGGCTACACCTTC
CASSWGGYGYTF
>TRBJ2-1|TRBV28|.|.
TGTGCCAGCAGCCTACCCCGCCCCTACAATGAGCAGTTCTTC
CASSLPRPYNEQFF
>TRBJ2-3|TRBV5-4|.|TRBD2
TGTGCCAGCAGCTTGACCTTTCGCGGGAGCGACACAGATACGCAGTATTTT
CASSLTFRGSDTDTQYF
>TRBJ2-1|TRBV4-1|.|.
TGCGCCAGCAGCCTTTATAGCGAAACCTACAATGAGCAGTTCTTC
CASSLYSETYNEQFF
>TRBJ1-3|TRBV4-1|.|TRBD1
TGCGCCAGCAGCCAAGAAGGGACAGGGCGATTTCGGAACACCATATATTTT
CASSQEGTGRFRNTIYF
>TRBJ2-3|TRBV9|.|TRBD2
TGTGCCAGCAGCGTTAGCGGGTCAAATCCCCTGCAGTATTTT
CASSVSGSNPLQYF
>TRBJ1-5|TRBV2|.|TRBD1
TGTGCCAGCAATGGTGAGCAGACAGGGGGCGGAGGTCAGCCCCAGCATTTT
CASNGEQTGGGGQPQHF
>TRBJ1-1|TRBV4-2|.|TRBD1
TGTGCCAGCAGCCGATCACAGGGGGAGGCCGGTGAAGCTTTCTTT
CASSRSQGEAGEAFF